The 30 T cell receptor beta chains below come from one sample, sequenced in a study of blood T cell repertoires in COVID-19. Sequenced by immunoSEQ multiplex PCR; TCRdb stores in-frame clones only, minus some. In the table there are about 320,000 clones, over 90% of which are singletons. The sequenced sample consisted of PBMCs or T cells enriched from blood (not recorded which). All receptors derive from a woman aged 30 to 39 who had been exposed to COVID-19.

This chain joins TRBV4-2 and TRBJ2-5; tentative D call: TRBD1 (6 bases). CDR3 length: 16 residues. The V gene's germline CDR1 is LGHNA and CDR2 YNFKEQ. With 1 base removed from V and 0 bases from J, the gap between germline ends came to 12 bases. CDR3 amino acids: CASSQAEDRHQETQYF. The CDR3 DNA is TGTGCCAGCAGCCAAGCAGAGGACAGACACCAAGAGACCCAGTACTTC.

This chain links TRBV4-3 with TRBJ2-3, with 7 nucleotides matching TRBD2. V was clipped by 2 bases and J by 2 bases; unmatched bases: 7. The CDR3 is made up of 16 amino acids. Germline-derived CDR1 and CDR2 are LGHNA and YSLEER. CDR3 residues: CASSQRSRLATDTQYF. CDR3 bases: TGCGCCAGCAGCCAACGGTCCCGACTAGCCACAGATACGCAGTATTTT.

This chain links TRBV15 with TRBJ2-1; D is undetermined. The germline gives CDR1 LNHNV, CDR2 YYDKDF (reference sequence). Trimming left V 7 bases short and J 2 bases short, with 15 bases between. CDR3 length: 15 amino acids. The CDR3: CATTLDRGPYNEQFF. CDR3 sequence (DNA): TGTGCCACCACACTTGACCGAGGCCCCTACAATGAGCAGTTCTTC.

The chain joins TRBV19 to TRBJ1-1, with D possibly being TRBD1 (5 bases). V was pared by 4 bases and J by 11 bases, with 17 bases between. Germline CDR1 and CDR2: LNHDA and SQIVND (reference sequence). The CDR3 is made up of 13 amino acids. The CDR3 DNA reads as TGTGCCAGTAGTAGGGTTGGAGGGGTTAGGGCTTTCTTT. Protein: CASSRVGGVRAFF.

The gene calls are TRBV14 and TRBJ1-1; D may be TRBD1 (5 bases). The germline gives CDR1 SGHDN, CDR2 FVKESK. The CDR3 has 15 residues. Trimming took off 4 bases at V and 0 bases at J, with 12 bases between the two ends. The chain's CDR3 is CASSPRQPLNTEAFF. CDR3 in DNA: TGTGCCAGCAGCCCCCGACAGCCCTTGAACACTGAAGCTTTCTTT.

The rearrangement links TRBV7-9 to TRBJ1-2, with D unresolved. The CDR3 is made up of 11 amino acids. CDR1 SEHNR and CDR2 FQNEAQ come from the germline V gene (reference sequence). V lost 6 bases and J lost 8, with 10 bases in between. CDR3 residues: CASSPLSGYTF. The CDR3 nucleotides are TGTGCCAGCAGTCCACTGAGCGGCTACACCTTC.

V is TRBV4-3 and J is TRBJ2-5; D gene unclear. V was pared by 1 base and J by 4 bases, with 16 bases between. Germline-derived CDR1 and CDR2 are LGHNA and YSLEER. CDR3 length: 16 amino acids. The CDR3 DNA sequence: TGCGCCAGCAGCCAAGTCTTTGGTCTAGTAGGAGAGACCCAGTACTTC. Protein sequence: CASSQVFGLVGETQYF.

This chain connects TRBV6-2 or TRBV6-3 to TRBJ1-6; D gene uncertain. The CDR3 extends over 16 amino acids. The germline gives CDR1 MNHEY, CDR2 SVGEGT. The V end was cut by 6 bases, the J end by 8 bases, with 20 bases between. CDR3 in DNA: TGTGCCAGCAGCTTTACGGGGTCCGGAGGTGATTCACCCCTCCACTTT. It is translated as CASSFTGSGGDSPLHF.

This clone was observed a single time. This rearrangement joins TRBV7-6 to TRBJ2-1; TRBD2 is a possible D gene (6 bases). V gave up 3 bases and J gave up 5 bases, with 20 bases separating them. CDR3 length equals 17 residues. The germline V gene encodes CDR1 SGHVS and CDR2 FNYEAQ. CDR3 in amino acids: CASSLPLGLRGNNEQFF. The DNA for the CDR3 is TGTGCCAGCAGCTTGCCCCTTGGTTTGCGGGGAAACAATGAGCAGTTCTTC.

V usage is TRBV28 and J usage is TRBJ1-4; 9 positions agree with TRBD1. The V gene's germline CDR1 is MDHEN and CDR2 SYDVKM. The CDR3 runs to 16 residues. J was trimmed by 4 bases and V by 2 bases; bases with no gene match: 5. CDR3 residues: CASSLPRTGDNEKLFF. The CDR3 nucleotides read TGTGCCAGCAGTTTACCCCGGACAGGGGATAATGAAAAACTGTTTTTT.

This clone was detected only once. This chain joins TRBV9 and TRBJ2-7; 11 bases agree with TRBD1. This CDR3 comprises 15 residues. After removal of 4 bases from V and 5 bases from J, the junction contained 8 bases not matched to a gene. Germline V gene data show CDR1 as SGDLS and CDR2 as YYNGEE. The CDR3 sequence: CASSTRDRGFHEQYF. CDR3 nucleotides: TGTGCCAGCAGCACCCGGGACAGGGGGTTCCACGAGCAGTACTTC.

J is TRBJ1-3 and V is TRBV9; 7 bases match TRBD1. Germline assignment: CDR1 SGDLS and CDR2 YYNGEE. V was pared by 2 bases and J by 0 bases, with 8 bases of the junction left unmatched. This CDR3 has 17 residues. DNA for the CDR3: TGTGCCAGCAGCGTGACAGGGCCTCCTTACTCTGGAAACACCATATATTTT. Translating gives CASSVTGPPYSGNTIYF.

The chain recombines TRBV10-3 with TRBJ2-7, with a possible D match to TRBD1 (6 bases). The germline gives CDR1 ENHRY, CDR2 SYGVKD. V was shortened by 3 bases and J by 2 bases, with 14 bases between the two germline ends. CDR3 length: 15 residues. The CDR3: CAISDPGTGTYEQYF. In DNA, the CDR3 is TGTGCCATCAGTGACCCCGGCACAGGGACCTACGAGCAGTACTTC.

The chain carries TRBV4-3 and TRBJ1-3; no clear D gene. Germline loops: CDR1 LGHNA, CDR2 YSLEER. The CDR3 is 16 amino acids. V lost 1 base to trimming and J lost 2 bases, with 12 bases between them. DNA for the CDR3: TGCGCCAGCAGCCAAGTGTGGGCTTCCCCTGGAAACACCATATATTTT. It encodes CASSQVWASPGNTIYF.

The gene calls are TRBV10-3 and TRBJ2-7; 12 bases are shared with TRBD2. The V gene's germline CDR1 is ENHRY and CDR2 SYGVKD. Unmatched junction bases numbered 11, after V lost 3 bases and J lost 5 bases. The CDR3 covers 17 residues. The CDR3 sequence is CAISDGLAGRSGHEQYF. The CDR3 DNA reads TGTGCCATCAGTGATGGACTAGCGGGGAGGTCTGGGCACGAGCAGTACTTC.

The chain recombines TRBV7-3 with TRBJ2-7, with 7 positions matching TRBD2. CDR3 length: 16 amino acids. Germline CDR1 is SGHTA and CDR2 is FQGTGA. With 8 bases clipped from V and 3 bases from J, the junction kept 16 bases outside the gene matches. This CDR3 reads CASSHSRLAANYEQYF. The CDR3 coding sequence is TGTGCCAGCTCCCATTCGAGGCTAGCGGCCAACTACGAGCAGTACTTC. The full variable domain, in which reference TRBV7-3 and TRBJ2-7 provide the parts outside the CDR3, is GAGVSQTPSNKVTEKGKYVELRCDPISGHTALYWYRQSLGQGPEFLIYFQGTGAADDSGLPNDRFFAVRPEGSVSTLKIQRTERGDSAVYLCASSHSRLAANYEQYFGPGTRLTVT.

This chain joins TRBV28 and TRBJ1-3; no clear D. This CDR3 has 16 residues. V gave up 5 bases and J gave up 0 bases, with 14 bases separating them. Germline loops: CDR1 MDHEN, CDR2 SYDVKM. DNA for the CDR3: TGTGCCAGCAGTCCACCCGAAGCCCTCTCTGGAAACACCATATATTTT. Its protein is CASSPPEALSGNTIYF.

The genes are TRBV6-2 or TRBV6-3 and TRBJ1-3; D is undetermined. CDR1 MNHEY and CDR2 SVGEGT come from the germline V gene. The V gene lost 0 bases and the J gene lost 3 bases, with 6 bases spanning the gap. This CDR3 spans 14 amino acids. The CDR3 bases are TGTGCCAGCAGTTACTCGAGACATGGAAACACCATATATTTT. Translation: CASSYSRHGNTIYF.

The V gene is TRBV4-1, the J gene TRBJ1-5; tentatively, D is TRBD1 (5 bases). CDR1 MGHRA and CDR2 YSYEKL come from the germline V gene. V was cut by 3 bases and J by 1 base, with 22 bases left in between. The CDR3 contains 19 residues. In nucleotides, the CDR3 is TGCGCCAGCAGCCAGAGGACAAGGGTCCCCATGACGAGCAATCAGCCCCAGCATTTT. Amino acid sequence: CASSQRTRVPMTSNQPQHF.

The rearrangement links TRBV29-1 to TRBJ2-7; possibly TRBD2 for D (5 bases). Germline CDR1 and CDR2: SQVTM and ANQGSEA. Trimming left V 6 bases short and J 2 bases short, with 11 bases between. The length of the CDR3 is 12 residues. CDR3 protein: CSVVGSTYEQYF. The CDR3 DNA sequence: TGCAGCGTCGTAGGGAGTACCTACGAGCAGTACTTC.

The chain recombines TRBV3-1 (or the pseudogene TRBV3-2) with TRBJ2-5, with 7 nucleotides matching TRBD1. The CDR3 has 16 residues. CDR1 is LGHDT, CDR2 YNNKEL, per germline (reference sequence). The junction had 7 bases not matched to a gene; V was cut back by 1 base and J by 2 bases. CDR3 loop: CASSQVPRTGQETQYF. Written as DNA, the CDR3 is TGTGCCAGCAGCCAAGTCCCACGGACAGGTCAAGAGACCCAGTACTTC.

The V and J genes are TRBV9 and TRBJ2-7; D might be TRBD2 (6 bases). CDR1 and CDR2 (germline): SGDLS, YYNGEE. The ends were cut back, 3 bases at V and 0 bases at J, with 13 bases in the middle. The CDR3 has 15 residues. The CDR3 DNA is TGTGCCAGCAGCGGCCTTGCGGGATCCTCCTACGAGCAGTACTTC. Encoded protein: CASSGLAGSSYEQYF.

The V and J genes are TRBV5-1 and TRBJ2-4, with D possibly TRBD1 on 5 matching bases. Germline values: CDR1 SGHRS, CDR2 YFSETQ. Trimming left V 0 bases short and J 0 bases short, with 13 bases between. The CDR3 is 17 residues long. The CDR3 nucleotides are TGCGCCAGCAGCTTGGAGGTCAGGGCCTTAGCCAAAAACATTCAGTACTTC. Translation: CASSLEVRALAKNIQYF. The full variable domain, rest sourced from reference TRBV5-1 and TRBJ2-4, is KAGVTQTPRYLIKTRGQQVTLSCSPISGHRSVSWYQQTPGQGLQFLFEYFSETQRNKGNFPGRFSGRQFSNSRSEMNVSTLELGDSALYLCASSLEVRALAKNIQYFGAGTRLSVL.

The gene calls are TRBV18 and TRBJ1-1; maybe TRBD1 (6 bases). Germline V lookup: CDR1 KGHSH, CDR2 LQKENI. The CDR3 sequence is 14 residues long. The V end lost 3 bases, the J end lost 11 bases, and 19 bases lay between the germline ends. The CDR3 is CASSPGTGKTDAFF. CDR3 nucleotide sequence: TGTGCCAGCTCACCGGGTACAGGGAAAACGGATGCTTTCTTT.

V gene TRBV27 combines with J gene TRBJ2-7; TRBD1 matches at 9 bases. The germline V gene encodes CDR1 MNHEY and CDR2 SMNVEV (reference sequence). The junction had 10 bases not matched to a gene; V was cut back by 5 bases and J by 8 bases. The CDR3 runs 14 residues. CDR3 DNA: TGTGCCAGCAGTCCGAGACAGGGGGGGACGAAGCAGTACTTC. Translated, it gives CASSPRQGGTKQYF.

As DNA, the CDR3 is TGTGCCAGCAGCCCCCGGTTAGGAGGCACCGGGGAGCTGTTTTTT. Translation gives CASSPRLGGTGELFF. The gene calls are TRBV7-6 and TRBJ2-2; possibly TRBD2 for D (5 bases). Trimming took 5 bases from V and 4 from J, leaving 14 bases between them. Germline CDR1 is SGHVS and CDR2 is FNYEAQ. This CDR3 region has 15 residues.

The chain has TRBV7-2 and TRBJ1-6; weak D call: TRBD1 (6 bases). The length of the CDR3 is 18 residues. CDR1 SGHTA and CDR2 FQGNSA come from the germline V gene. Trimming left V 2 bases short and J 2 bases short, with 16 bases between. CDR3 sequence reads: CASSLRVGAITYNSPLHF. The CDR3 coding sequence is TGTGCCAGCAGCTTACGGGTGGGGGCGATCACCTATAATTCACCCCTCCACTTT. Filled out from reference TRBV7-2 and TRBJ1-6, the complete variable domain reads GAGVSQSPSNKVTEKGKDVELRCDPISGHTALYWYRQSLGQGLEFLIYFQGNSAPDKSGLPSDRFSAERTGGSVSTLTIQRTQQEDSAVYLCASSLRVGAITYNSPLHFGNGTRLTVT.

DNA for the CDR3: TGTGCTAGTGGTTTGGCAGGGCTCTATGGCTACACCTTC. Translating gives CASGLAGLYGYTF. The chain joins TRBV12-5 to TRBJ1-2, with D perhaps matching TRBD1 (5 bases). CDR1 is LGHNT, CDR2 FRNRAP, per germline. The V end was cut by 1 base, the J end by 4 bases, with 7 bases between. CDR3 length: 13 residues. Together with reference TRBV12-5 and TRBJ1-2, the CDR3 gives the full variable domain: DARVTQTPRHKVTEMGQEVTMRCQPILGHNTVFWYRQTMMQGLELLAYFRNRAPLDDSGMPKDRFSAEMPDATLATLKIQPSEPRDSAVYFCASGLAGLYGYTFGSGTRLTVV.

This chain connects TRBV6-5 to TRBJ2-7, with unresolved D. The germline V gene has CDR1 MNHEY and CDR2 SVGAGI. V lost 2 bases and J 1 base, leaving 9 bases between the germline ends. The CDR3 covers 14 residues. The CDR3 DNA sequence: TGTGCCAGCAGTTACAGACTCGGGTCCTACGAGCAGTACTTC. Protein: CASSYRLGSYEQYF.

The chain couples TRBV27 to TRBJ1-4, with 8 bases aligning to TRBD1. This CDR3 contains 14 residues. Germline assignment: CDR1 MNHEY and CDR2 SMNVEV (reference sequence). V lost 5 bases to trimming and J lost 7 bases; unmatched junction nucleotides: 6. CDR3 sequence: CASSQRTGIEKLFF. In nucleotides, the CDR3 is TGTGCCAGCAGTCAGCGGACAGGGATTGAAAAACTGTTTTTT.